Below are 6 T cell receptor beta chains sequenced from a single sample in a study of T cells after yellow fever vaccination. TCRdb analysed the 5' RACE reads with MiXCR anew, one entry per CDR3 protein. The data contain approximately 550,000 distinct CDR3 sequences, about 14% of them singletons. The material was PBMCs, obtained on the day of the yellow fever booster vaccination. Every receptor here comes from a man aged 25 to 40 who received the YFV17D yellow fever vaccine.

This clonotype came up many times. This chain links TRBV7-2 with TRBJ1-4, with D tentatively TRBD1 (6 bases). Germline CDR1 reads SGHTA; CDR2 reads FQGNSA. CDR3 size: 14 residues. Between the trimmed V and J ends, which lost 5 bases and 5 bases, there was a span of 12 bases. The CDR3 coding sequence is TGTGCCAGCAGCCCGGGGGCGATGAATGAAAAACTGTTTTTT. It encodes CASSPGAMNEKLFF. Drawing the rest from reference TRBV7-2 and TRBJ1-4, the complete variable domain is GAGVSQSPSNKVTEKGKDVELRCDPISGHTALYWYRQSLGQGLEFLIYFQGNSAPDKSGLPSDRFSAERTGGSVSTLTIQRTQQEDSAVYLCASSPGAMNEKLFFGSGTQLSVL.

This chain joins TRBV27 and TRBJ2-7, with D perhaps matching TRBD1 or TRBD2 (5 bases each). V was trimmed by 1 base and J by 0 bases, leaving 10 bases between them. Germline CDR1 reads MNHEY; CDR2 reads SMNVEV (reference sequence). CDR3 length: 15 residues. The chain's CDR3 is CASSLFGGFSYEQYF. CDR3 coding DNA: TGTGCCAGCAGTTTATTTGGGGGTTTCTCCTACGAGCAGTACTTC.

This clonotype appeared a few times. The CDR3 DNA reads TGCGCCAGCGAAGGTACCGGGACAGGGGACCTTTACGAGCAGTACTTC. This codes for CASEGTGTGDLYEQYF. The chain is built from TRBV23-1 and TRBJ2-7; 10 bases map to TRBD1. TRBV23-1 has ORF status, its function being uncertain. The V and J ends lost 8 bases and 4 bases, in that order; junction bases with no gene match: 14. The CDR3 is made up of 16 amino acids.

This clonotype was counted between two and nine times. V gene TRBV12-3 or TRBV12-4 combines with J gene TRBJ1-2; perhaps TRBD1 as D (5 bases). The CDR3 has 13 amino acids. Trimming removed 9 bases from V and 8 bases from J, with 19 bases in between. This CDR3 is CASYDSVIGGYTF. For the CDR3, the DNA is TGTGCCAGTTATGACAGTGTCATAGGGGGCTACACCTTC.

The V gene is TRBV5-1, the J gene TRBJ2-1; D is perhaps TRBD2 (5 bases). V was shortened by 1 base and J by 4 bases, with 9 bases between the two germline ends. The CDR3 is made up of 14 amino acids. Germline V gene lookup returns CDR1 SGHRS and CDR2 YFSETQ. This CDR3 reads CASSLSEGYNEQFF. CDR3 DNA sequence: TGCGCCAGCAGCTTGTCCGAGGGTTACAATGAGCAGTTCTTC.

The gene calls are TRBV29-1 and TRBJ2-2; a possible D gene is TRBD1 (6 bases). The V end lost 7 bases, the J end lost 7 bases, and 13 bases lay between the germline ends. The CDR3 is made up of 12 amino acids. Per germline, CDR1 SQVTM and CDR2 ANQGSEA. CDR3 in amino acids: CSGRQVGGELFF. CDR3 nucleotides: TGCAGCGGCCGACAGGTGGGCGGGGAGCTGTTTTTT.